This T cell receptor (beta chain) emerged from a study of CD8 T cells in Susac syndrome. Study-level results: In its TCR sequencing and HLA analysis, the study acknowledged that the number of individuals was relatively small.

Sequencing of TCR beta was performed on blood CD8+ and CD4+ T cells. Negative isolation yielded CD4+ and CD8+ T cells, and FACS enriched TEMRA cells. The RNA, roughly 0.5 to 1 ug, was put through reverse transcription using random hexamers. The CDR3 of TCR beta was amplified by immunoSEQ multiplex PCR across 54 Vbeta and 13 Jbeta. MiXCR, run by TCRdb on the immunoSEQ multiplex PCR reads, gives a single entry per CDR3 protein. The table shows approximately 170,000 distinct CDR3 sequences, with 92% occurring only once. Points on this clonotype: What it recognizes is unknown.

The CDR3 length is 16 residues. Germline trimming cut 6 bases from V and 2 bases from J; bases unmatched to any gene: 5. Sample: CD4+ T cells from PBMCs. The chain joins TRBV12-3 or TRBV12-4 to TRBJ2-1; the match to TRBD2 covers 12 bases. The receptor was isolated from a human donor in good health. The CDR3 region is CASRGLAGSTYNEQFF. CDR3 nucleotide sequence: TGTGCCAGCAGAGGACTAGCGGGGAGCACCTACAATGAGCAGTTCTTC.